These T cell receptor beta chains were read from a single sample in a study of blood T cell repertoires in COVID-19. Here immunoSEQ multiplex PCR was the method, and the copy in TCRdb shows in-frame clones only, minus some. The repertoire holds some 190,000 clones, with just under 85% as singletons. The specimen was peripheral blood. These receptors all stem from a woman in her 70s with active or convalescent COVID-19. CDR3s include the opening cysteine and the closing phenylalanine or tryptophan. Each record gives: D gene, clone size, J gene, V gene, CDR3 protein, CDR3 DNA. The D gene is left open where the match is weak. Clone sizes are given selectively: once, few, many, or a class where the clone is expanded.

D: NA; size: NA; J: TRBJ1-4; V: TRBV6-4; CDR3: CASSDYLRSLRMINEKLFF; DNA: TGTGCCAGCAGTGACTATCTGCGGAGCCTAAGGATGATCAATGAAAAACTGTTTTTT
D: TRBD2; size: NA; J: TRBJ2-5; V: TRBV24-1; CDR3: CATSDLPGTSGRGVAETQYF; DNA: TGTGCCACCAGTGATTTGCCAGGGACTAGCGGGAGAGGGGTTGCAGAGACCCAGTACTTC
D: TRBD1; size: NA; J: TRBJ2-5; V: TRBV7-9; CDR3: CASSRDRDQETQYF; DNA: TGTGCCAGCAGCCGCGACAGGGACCAAGAGACCCAGTACTTC
D: TRBD2; size: NA; J: TRBJ2-7; V: TRBV5-4; CDR3: CASSLIKLAGTISYEQYF; DNA: TGTGCCAGCAGCTTGATAAAACTAGCGGGAACAATAAGCTACGAGCAGTACTTC
D: TRBD2; size: once; J: TRBJ2-3; V: TRBV28; CDR3: CASSLAPFQLAGGNSTDTQYF; DNA: TGTGCCAGCAGTTTAGCCCCCTTTCAACTAGCGGGAGGGAATAGCACAGATACGCAGTATTTT
D: TRBD1; size: NA; J: TRBJ2-7; V: TRBV2; CDR3: CACGQEWGEQYF; DNA: TGTGCCTGCGGACAGGAGTGGGGCGAGCAGTACTTC
D: TRBD1; size: NA; J: TRBJ1-1; V: TRBV5-1; CDR3: CASSALRQGGSTEAFF; DNA: TGCGCCAGCAGCGCGCTTAGACAGGGAGGAAGCACTGAAGCTTTCTTT
D: NA; size: NA; J: TRBJ2-5; V: TRBV5-1; CDR3: CASSLGRGVSGRETQYF; DNA: TGCGCCAGCAGCTTGGGGCGCGGGGTGAGTGGACGAGAGACCCAGTACTTC
D: TRBD2; size: NA; J: TRBJ2-3; V: TRBV7-7; CDR3: CASSPRGGHTQYF; DNA: TGTGCTAGCAGCCCCCGGGGGGGACATACGCAGTATTTT
D: NA; size: NA; J: TRBJ2-6; V: TRBV2; CDR3: CASRRGSGANVLTF; DNA: TGTGCCAGCAGAAGGGGGTCTGGGGCCAACGTCCTGACTTTC
D: NA; size: NA; J: TRBJ2-3; V: TRBV19; CDR3: CASANREGSDTQYF; DNA: TGTGCCAGTGCGAACAGGGAAGGTTCAGATACGCAGTATTTT
D: TRBD1; size: many; J: TRBJ1-2; V: TRBV30; CDR3: CASQTGTGLTYTF; DNA: TGTGCCTCACAAACCGGGACAGGGTTAACCTACACCTTC
D: TRBD1; size: NA; J: TRBJ1-2; V: TRBV28; CDR3: CASSWTGAYGYTF; DNA: TGTGCCAGCAGCTGGACAGGGGCCTATGGCTACACCTTC
D: NA; size: NA; J: TRBJ1-4; V: TRBV6-6; CDR3: CASSPHSYNRAVVEKLFF; DNA: TGTGCCAGCAGTCCTCACAGCTATAACAGGGCCGTCGTTGAAAAACTGTTTTTT
D: NA; size: once; J: TRBJ1-3; V: TRBV6-1; CDR3: CASSELLPAAPGPSGNTIYF; DNA: TGTGCCAGCAGTGAACTACTCCCGGCGGCCCCGGGTCCCTCTGGAAACACCATATATTTT
D: TRBD2; size: NA; J: TRBJ2-2; V: TRBV11-3; CDR3: CASSLGLAGGNTGELFF; DNA: TGTGCCAGCAGCTTGGGACTAGCGGGAGGGAACACCGGGGAGCTGTTTTTT
D: NA; size: NA; J: TRBJ1-2; V: TRBV19; CDR3: CASSINRADYGYTF; DNA: TGTGCCAGTAGTATTAACAGGGCGGATTATGGCTACACCTTC
D: NA; size: NA; J: TRBJ1-5; V: TRBV28; CDR3: CASTRESNQPQHF; DNA: TGTGCCAGCACGAGGGAGAGCAATCAGCCCCAGCATTTT
D: NA; size: NA; J: TRBJ2-3; V: TRBV5-1; CDR3: CASRASTDTQYF; DNA: TGCGCCAGCAGAGCATCCACAGATACGCAGTATTTT
D: NA; size: NA; J: TRBJ1-5; V: TRBV6-1; CDR3: CASSAQPGTLDHQPQHF; DNA: TGTGCCAGCAGTGCCCAACCCGGGACTTTAGATCATCAGCCCCAGCATTTT
D: NA; size: NA; J: TRBJ2-5; V: TRBV18; CDR3: CASSQGLQETQYF; DNA: TGTGCCAGCTCACAGGGACTTCAAGAGACCCAGTACTTC
D: TRBD2; size: NA; J: TRBJ2-1; V: TRBV27; CDR3: CASSLWGGYNEQFF; DNA: TGTGCCAGCAGTTTATGGGGGGGTTACAATGAGCAGTTCTTC
D: TRBD2; size: NA; J: TRBJ2-1; V: TRBV9; CDR3: CASSVVPISGTSGSRNEQFF; DNA: TGTGCCAGCAGCGTAGTCCCCATCTCCGGGACTAGCGGGAGTAGGAATGAGCAGTTCTTC
D: NA; size: NA; J: TRBJ1-2; V: TRBV3-1/TRBV3-2; CDR3: CASSQAEGYTF; DNA: TGTGCCAGCAGCCAAGCGGAGGGCTACACCTTC
D: TRBD1; size: NA; J: TRBJ2-5; V: TRBV6-6; CDR3: CASSYSSGTGGDSPLPRETQYF; DNA: TGTGCCAGCAGCTACTCATCCGGGACAGGGGGCGACTCACCGTTACCAAGGGAGACCCAGTACTTC
D: NA; size: few; J: TRBJ1-2; V: TRBV28; CDR3: CASGGVAGYTF; DNA: TGTGCCAGCGGAGGGGTAGCAGGCTACACCTTC
D: NA; size: few; J: TRBJ1-1; V: TRBV19; CDR3: CASSGDWAEAFF; DNA: TGTGCCAGTAGCGGGGATTGGGCTGAAGCTTTCTTT
D: NA; size: NA; J: TRBJ2-3; V: TRBV12-1; CDR3: CASSFAQSQDF; DNA: TGTGCCAGCAGCTTTGCTCAGAGCCAGGATTTT
D: NA; size: NA; J: TRBJ1-1; V: TRBV2; CDR3: CASKLEANTEAFF; DNA: TGTGCCAGCAAATTGGAGGCGAACACTGAAGCTTTCTTT
D: NA; size: NA; J: TRBJ2-1; V: TRBV19; CDR3: CASIFTGTDNEQFF; DNA: TGTGCCAGTATTTTTACAGGGACGGACAATGAGCAGTTCTTC
D: NA; size: NA; J: TRBJ2-7; V: TRBV28; CDR3: CASMNWGVSYEQYF; DNA: TGTGCCAGCATGAACTGGGGGGTCTCCTACGAGCAGTACTTC
D: NA; size: NA; J: TRBJ1-5; V: TRBV24-1; CDR3: CATSAGAYQPQHF; DNA: TGTGCCACCAGTGCAGGGGCGTACCAGCCCCAGCATTTT
D: NA; size: NA; J: TRBJ2-1; V: TRBV7-6; CDR3: CASSEYPPERGNNEQFF; DNA: TGTGCCAGCAGCGAATACCCTCCCGAGCGCGGGAACAATGAGCAGTTCTTC
D: TRBD2; size: NA; J: TRBJ2-7; V: TRBV4-1; CDR3: CASSQVRGLADAYEQYF; DNA: TGCGCCAGCAGCCAAGTCCGGGGACTAGCGGACGCCTACGAGCAGTACTTC
D: TRBD2; size: once; J: TRBJ2-2; V: TRBV11-2; CDR3: CASRKPGSGRRGTGELFF; DNA: TGTGCCAGCCGGAAGCCGGGTAGCGGGAGGCGGGGTACCGGGGAGCTGTTTTTT
D: TRBD2; size: NA; J: TRBJ2-1; V: TRBV5-4; CDR3: CASSRGVREGNEQFF; DNA: TGTGCCAGCAGCCGAGGTGTGCGGGAGGGCAATGAGCAGTTCTTC
D: TRBD1; size: NA; J: TRBJ1-2; V: TRBV4-2; CDR3: CASARDREVSGYTF; DNA: TGTGCCAGCGCGCGGGACAGGGAAGTTTCTGGCTACACCTTC
D: NA; size: few; J: TRBJ1-1; V: TRBV5-4; CDR3: CASSPTPGRAFF; DNA: TGTGCCAGCAGCCCGACGCCGGGGAGAGCTTTCTTT
D: TRBD1; size: NA; J: TRBJ2-7; V: TRBV11-1; CDR3: CASSLGATGDEQYF; DNA: TGTGCCAGCAGCTTAGGAGCTACAGGGGACGAGCAGTACTTC
D: TRBD1; size: once; J: TRBJ2-7; V: TRBV5-1; CDR3: CASSGQGAGEQYF; DNA: TGCGCCAGCAGTGGACAGGGGGCGGGAGAGCAGTACTTC
D: TRBD1; size: NA; J: TRBJ1-1; V: TRBV10-3; CDR3: CAISERTGLNTEAFF; DNA: TGTGCCATCAGTGAGCGGACAGGGCTGAACACTGAAGCTTTCTTT
D: NA; size: NA; J: TRBJ1-5; V: TRBV27; CDR3: CASSLSPGYGNQPQHF; DNA: TGTGCCAGCAGTTTGAGCCCAGGGTACGGCAATCAGCCCCAGCATTTT
D: TRBD1; size: NA; J: TRBJ2-7; V: TRBV27; CDR3: CASSFGTGGYEQYF; DNA: TGTGCCAGCAGTTTTGGTACAGGGGGCTACGAGCAGTACTTC
D: NA; size: NA; J: TRBJ2-3; V: TRBV6-6; CDR3: CASCVGPVDTQYF; DNA: TGTGCCAGCTGCGTGGGGCCCGTAGATACGCAGTATTTT
D: TRBD2; size: NA; J: TRBJ2-7; V: TRBV6-6; CDR3: CASSPSLAGVRYEQYF; DNA: TGTGCCAGCAGTCCCTCCTTAGCGGGAGTAAGATACGAGCAGTACTTC